This T cell receptor beta chain derives from a study of blood T cell repertoires in COVID-19 (dated by TCRdb to the early 2020s). As for the study more broadly: Collaborator samples came from the United States, Italy and Spain and covered acute and convalescent phases of COVID-19. The prospective study material was composed of cDNA or gDNA derived from T cells, B-cell-depleted T cells, or PBMCs. Subjects who had been exposed to COVID-19, were actively infected with it, or had recovered from it provided the deeply sampled blood TCRbeta repertoires that made up the dataset. The repertoires were made available in a free public database intended to serve as a resource for research on the immune response to SARS-CoV-2. Samples were obtained from the ongoing ImmuneRACE study (first 160 participants) and from 950 to 1,500 subjects provided by 6 global collaborators. A de-identified subject ID, COVID-19 status, age in years and sex were almost always included in the sample metadata. Where available, HLA class I and class II types were taken from metadata supplied by the sample provider and were not determined by assay-based typing.

Concerning this clone: Its specific antigen is unknown. Nothing much larger sits one base from this clone, and base qualities are not available.

General study outcomes and caveats: The amount of clinical and demographic metadata varied by source and participant and was provided uncurated.

The germline V gene provides CDR1 SGHTA and CDR2 FQGNSA. The CDR3 measures 15 amino acids from cysteine to phenylalanine. Only the CDR3 part of the read is kept: 45 bases, read in frame from the first base. The V and J ends are trimmed by 1 base and 2 bases, leaving 8 bases between them. The collaborating institutions used their own protocols to collect whole blood in K2EDTA tubes. For TCRbeta analysis, collaborators shipped samples in one of three forms: frozen whole blood, isolated PBMCs, or DNA extracted from either of those sample types. TCRbeta CDR3 regions were amplified from genomic DNA by means of the immunoSEQ Assay, a bias-controlled multiplex PCR. Turning to the authors' computational methods: The number of nucleated cells in each sample was estimated by amplification of reference gene primers within the assay. To quantify the absolute abundance of each unique TCRbeta CDR3 rearrangement, sequence reads were collapsed and filtered. Productive Simpson clonality was computed per sample as the square root of Simpson's diversity index over productive rearrangements. The source is immuneACCESS, and TCRdb retained only in-frame sequences with V and J called. Part of the clones is not carried over; for the studies checked, unresolved V genes explain less than half of this, and the remainder is unexplained. The V and J calls and the clone size are those of that table, but D and trimming were determined from the DNA. Across this sample there are 200,000 to 250,000 clones, with approximately 84% seen only once. Roughly 8% of the sample is held by the ten biggest clonotypes.

The source material was peripheral blood. The rearranged chain carries TRBV7-2 and TRBJ2-2, with no D gene named confidently. This TCR came from a woman in her fifties or sixties with active or convalescent COVID-19. In nucleotide form, the sequence is TGTGCCAGCAGCTTAGAATCAGGAAACACCGGGGAGCTGTTTTTT. Its translation is CASSLESGNTGELFF.